This paragraph reports one TCR beta chain. In the original processing: Researchers report that nucleated cell counts were estimated from reference gene primer amplification. Sequencing used immunoSEQ multiplex PCR; TCRdb keeps in-frame clones, though not all of them. The V and J calls and clone size are taken from that table; D and trimming were inferred from the DNA. The sample carries 100,000 or so clones, roughly nine tenths recorded once. The data were obtained in a study of blood T cell repertoires in COVID-19. Across the study: Material from acute and convalescent COVID-19 was sourced from the United States, Italy and Spain. The cDNA or gDNA used as material had been derived from T cells, B-cell-depleted T cells, or PBMCs.

Germline values: CDR1 SGHDT, CDR2 YYEEEE. This CDR3 is built from 15 residues. V shed 2 bases and J shed 0 bases, with 9 bases lying between them. The sequenced sample was peripheral blood. The chain combines TRBV5-6 with TRBJ1-3, with D uncertain. This clonotype was obtained from a man aged 45-65 years with acute or convalescent COVID-19. CDR3 in DNA: TGTGCCAGCAGCTTTCCGGAGGCCTCTGGAAACACCATATATTTT. Protein: CASSFPEASGNTIYF.